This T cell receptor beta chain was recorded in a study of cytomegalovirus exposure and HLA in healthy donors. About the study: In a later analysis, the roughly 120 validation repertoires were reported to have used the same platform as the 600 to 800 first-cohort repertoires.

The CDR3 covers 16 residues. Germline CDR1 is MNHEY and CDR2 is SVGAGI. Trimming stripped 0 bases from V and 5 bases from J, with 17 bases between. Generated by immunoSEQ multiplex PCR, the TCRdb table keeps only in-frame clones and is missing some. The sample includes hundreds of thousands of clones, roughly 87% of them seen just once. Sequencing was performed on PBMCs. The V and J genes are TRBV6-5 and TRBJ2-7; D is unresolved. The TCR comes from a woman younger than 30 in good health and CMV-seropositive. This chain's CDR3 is CASSYSFSDTLDEQYF. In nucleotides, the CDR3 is TGTGCCAGCAGTTACTCGTTTTCCGACACTTTAGACGAGCAGTACTTC.